Listed below are T cell receptor beta chains from one sample, sequenced in a study of blood T cell repertoires in COVID-19. Generated by immunoSEQ multiplex PCR, the TCRdb table keeps only in-frame clones and is missing some. The top ten hold roughly an eighth of the sample, which has roughly 130,000 clones, almost 85% seen once. Input material: peripheral blood. The receptors originated from a young woman who had recovered from COVID-19. Both conserved end residues are part of each CDR3. The order of the fields is D gene, clone size, J gene, V gene, CDR3 DNA, CDR3 protein. A D gene is named only where the DNA matches it firmly. Part of the rows lack a size; the others show once, few, many or a class for expanded clones.

>TRBD2|few|TRBJ2-3|TRBV7-2
TGTGCCAGCAGCTCCCGGGGGGGGTCCAAGTATTTT
CASSSRGGSKYF
>.|once|TRBJ1-4|TRBV5-4
TGTGCCAGCAGCTTGAGTAACAGCCTTAATGAAAAACTGTTTTTT
CASSLSNSLNEKLFF
>.|.|TRBJ1-1|TRBV13
TGTGCCAGCAGCTTAGGCCGAGGGCAGAATGAAGCTTTCTTT
CASSLGRGQNEAFF
>.|.|TRBJ1-3|TRBV2
TGTGCCAGCAGAGTCCCCGGCCTTACGGGAAGCACCATATATTTT
CASRVPGLTGSTIYF
>TRBD1|.|TRBJ1-5|TRBV9
TGTGCCAGCAGCGTAGCACGAGGGGACAGGGTACAGCCCCAGCATTTT
CASSVARGDRVQPQHF
>.|.|TRBJ1-2|TRBV24-1
TGTGCCACCAGTGACCCCGACAGGAACCAGGGCTACACCTTC
CATSDPDRNQGYTF
>TRBD2|.|TRBJ2-5|TRBV9
TGTGCCAGCAGCGCCGGGACAGGGACTAGCGGGACAAACTTC
CASSAGTGTSGTNF
>TRBD2|.|TRBJ2-7|TRBV11-1
TGTGCCAGCAGCTTCGGGACTAGCGGCAGCTACGAGCAGTACTTC
CASSFGTSGSYEQYF
>TRBD1|.|TRBJ1-5|TRBV7-6
TGTGCCAGCAGCCCTCGGACAGGTAGCAATCAGCCCCAGCATTTT
CASSPRTGSNQPQHF
>TRBD2|.|TRBJ2-1|TRBV10-2
TGCGCCAGCCTCACTAGCGGGAGTTTAAATGAGCAGTTCTTC
CASLTSGSLNEQFF
>TRBD2|.|TRBJ2-7|TRBV19
TGTGCCAGTAGTATTCGGCCCACTAGCGGGAACTACGAGCAGTACTTC
CASSIRPTSGNYEQYF
>.|.|TRBJ2-2|TRBV7-2
TGTGCCAGCAGCTTAGCGCAGGGCCCCGGGGAGCTGTTTTTT
CASSLAQGPGELFF
>TRBD2|.|TRBJ2-1|TRBV9
TGTGCCAGCAGCGTAGTAGGGTCCTACGCGGGAGTCGGCTACAATGAGCAGTTCTTC
CASSVVGSYAGVGYNEQFF
>.|.|TRBJ2-2|TRBV18
TGTGCCAGCTCAAAGGCTAGCCTCCCCCTTACCGGGGAGCTGTTTTTT
CASSKASLPLTGELFF
>.|once|TRBJ2-1|TRBV5-6
TGTGCCAGCAGCTTGGGAGCCTACAATGAGCAGTTCTTC
CASSLGAYNEQFF
>TRBD2|.|TRBJ2-5|TRBV7-9
TGTGCCAGCAGCTTAGGACTAGCACAAGAGACCCAGTACTTC
CASSLGLAQETQYF
>.|once|TRBJ2-2|TRBV5-5
TGTGCCAGCAGCTTTCGGGTAGATAACACCGGGGAGCTGTTTTTT
CASSFRVDNTGELFF
>TRBD1|.|TRBJ2-7|TRBV9
TGTGCCAGCAGCTTCCGGGACAGGGGCGACGAGCAGTACTTC
CASSFRDRGDEQYF
>.|few|TRBJ1-3|TRBV2
TGTGCCAGCACCAAGGGGTTATTTGTTGGAAACACCATATATTTT
CASTKGLFVGNTIYF
>.|.|TRBJ1-2|TRBV6-5
TGTGCCAGCCATGAGCACGGGTTGAGTGGAGGCTACACCTTC
CASHEHGLSGGYTF
>TRBD2|.|TRBJ2-1|TRBV5-6
TGTGCCAGCAGCTTGGCTAGCGGTTTCTACAATGAGCAGTTCTTC
CASSLASGFYNEQFF
>TRBD1|.|TRBJ1-2|TRBV19
TGTGCCAGTAGGAGGGACAGGGCTTCCTATGGCTACACCTTC
CASRRDRASYGYTF
>.|.|TRBJ1-5|TRBV19
TGTGCCAGTAGTTGGAGCAGCAATCAGCCCCAGCATTTT
CASSWSSNQPQHF
>.|.|TRBJ1-4|TRBV3-1/TRBV3-2
TGTGCCAGCAGCCGAGAATGGGGCGGTTTTAATGAAAAACTGTTTTTT
CASSREWGGFNEKLFF
>TRBD1|.|TRBJ1-2|TRBV30
TGTGCCTGGACTCCGGGAGGGGGCAATGGCTACACCTTC
CAWTPGGGNGYTF
>.|.|TRBJ1-6|TRBV19
TGTGCCAGTAGTATCACGGCGGCGGTGGATTCACCCCTCCACTTT
CASSITAAVDSPLHF
>.|.|TRBJ1-1|TRBV18
TGTGCCCTCTATTGTCCGGTGAATGAAGCTTTCTTT
CALYCPVNEAFF
>TRBD1|once|TRBJ1-5|TRBV19
TGTGCCAGTAGTAAGGGACAGGGGGTTAGCAATCAGCCCCAGCATTTT
CASSKGQGVSNQPQHF
>TRBD1|once|TRBJ2-3|TRBV5-1
TGCGCCAGCAGCACAGGGGGTTCGAATACGCAGTATTTT
CASSTGGSNTQYF
>.|.|TRBJ1-1|TRBV27
TGTGCCAGCAGTTTGGGTTCGGGTTTTCGAACTGAAGCTTTCTTT
CASSLGSGFRTEAFF
>.|.|TRBJ1-5|TRBV7-8
TGTGCCAGCAGCTTAGGGGGCAGCCAATCCTACAATCAGCCCCAGCATTTT
CASSLGGSQSYNQPQHF
>.|.|TRBJ1-5|TRBV6-1
TGTGCCAGCAGTGAAGGACAGTTCAATCAGCCCCAGCATTTT
CASSEGQFNQPQHF
>.|.|TRBJ1-1|TRBV30
TGTGCCTGGAGTTCAGCGGCGAACACTGAAGCTTTCTTT
CAWSSAANTEAFF
>.|.|TRBJ1-6|TRBV7-2
TGTGCCAGCAGCTTGCGGAATTCACCCCTCCACTTT
CASSLRNSPLHF
>TRBD1|.|TRBJ1-5|TRBV29-1
TGCAGCGTCGGGACAGTTGATGGCAATCAGCCCCAGCATTTT
CSVGTVDGNQPQHF
>TRBD1|once|TRBJ1-6|TRBV30
TGTGCCTGGGGAAGTGACAGGGCGATTTCACCCCTCCACTTT
CAWGSDRAISPLHF
>.|.|TRBJ2-1|TRBV24-1
TGTGCCACCAGTGATGCCGGGACTTACAATGAGCAGTTCTTC
CATSDAGTYNEQFF